This T cell receptor beta chain was observed in a study of T cell repertoires in cytomegalovirus infection. Note on this clonotype: It may be a read error: a sequence one base away is much more abundant.

Germline lookup yields CDR1 SGHAT and CDR2 FQNNGV. The V gene lost 5 bases and the J gene lost 4 bases, with 12 bases spanning the gap. The length of the CDR3 is 14 residues. TCRdb fed the reads into MiXCR, producing one record per CDR3 protein. Of under 600,000 distinct CDR3 sequences listed, about 15% are singletons. The chain uses TRBV11-2 and TRBJ2-1; D may be TRBD1 or TRBD2 (5 bases each). Sequenced sample: CD8+ T cells from PBMCs. This TCR came from a human donor in good health (CMV status not recorded). Some clones in this sample may be carry-over from other donors' samples. Here the CDR3 DNA reads TGTGCCAGCAGCCTACGGGACGATTACAATGAGCAGTTCTTC. This translates into CASSLRDDYNEQFF.